This entry lists 26 T cell receptor beta chains sequenced from one sample in a study of cytomegalovirus exposure and HLA in healthy donors. PCR was performed using 60 Vbeta and 13 Jbeta primers. The repertoire was sequenced with immunoSEQ multiplex PCR; TCRdb's copy has only in-frame clones and lacks some. This table has roughly 68,000 clones, 66% appearing once. Sequenced input: PBMCs. The receptors originated from a man aged 35-49 years in good health and CMV-seropositive.

The CDR3 DNA follows: TGTGCCAGTAGTATCGGCCTAGCGGGGGGAGCCAAAAACATTCAGTACTTC. This translates into CASSIGLAGGAKNIQYF. The chain links TRBV19 to TRBJ2-4, with 11 bases that match TRBD2. CDR1 and CDR2 from the germline V gene are LNHDA and SQIVND (reference sequence). J was trimmed by 0 bases and V by 3 bases; bases with no gene match: 4. This CDR3 is 17 amino acids long.

V gene TRBV29-1 combines with J gene TRBJ2-5; 8 bases map to TRBD1. Trimming removed 6 bases from V and 3 bases from J; junction bases left unmatched: 12. This CDR3 contains 15 residues. Germline V lookup: CDR1 SQVTM, CDR2 ANQGSEA. The chain's CDR3 is CSVRGQGAHEETQYF. Here the CDR3 DNA reads TGCAGCGTAAGGGGGCAGGGGGCTCATGAAGAGACCCAGTACTTC.

V gene TRBV6-1 combines with J gene TRBJ2-5; 9 nucleotides line up with TRBD1. Germline trimming cut 6 bases from V and 5 bases from J; bases unmatched to any gene: 4. This CDR3 spans 13 amino acids. Germline V gene data show CDR1 as MNHNS and CDR2 as SASEGT. Here the CDR3 reads CASSNDRGETQYF. CDR3 coding DNA: TGTGCCAGCAGCAACGACAGGGGGGAGACCCAGTACTTC.

This chain connects TRBV7-9 to TRBJ1-1; D remains unclear. The ends were cut back, 8 bases at V and 4 bases at J, with 14 bases in the middle. This CDR3 has 13 amino acids. Germline CDR1 and CDR2: SEHNR and FQNEAQ (reference sequence). The DNA for the CDR3 is TGTGCCAGCGTAGCGTTCGGACCCACTGAAGCTTTCTTT. It yields the protein CASVAFGPTEAFF.

This clone came up a few times. The chain carries TRBV5-1 and TRBJ2-5; D is perhaps TRBD2 (6 bases). Germline-derived CDR1 and CDR2 are SGHRS and YFSETQ. Trimming took 4 bases from V and 3 from J, leaving 16 bases between them. The CDR3 is 15 residues long. CDR3 in amino acids: CASSPPEGMEETQYF. The CDR3, as DNA: TGCGCCAGCAGCCCCCCGGAGGGAATGGAAGAGACCCAGTACTTC.

This clone was observed a handful of times. The genes are TRBV14 and TRBJ2-2; unclear D gene. Per the germline V gene, CDR1 is SGHDN and CDR2 is FVKESK. CDR3 length: 14 residues. Deletions cut 2 bases from V and 6 bases from J, with 10 bases between. The chain's CDR3 is CASSQLDFAGELFF. CDR3 DNA: TGTGCCAGCAGCCAACTAGACTTTGCCGGGGAGCTGTTTTTT.

The rearrangement links TRBV19 to TRBJ1-1, with D maybe TRBD1 (5 bases). CDR3 size: 14 residues. Germline V gene data show CDR1 as LNHDA and CDR2 as SQIVND (reference sequence). The V end was cut by 3 bases, the J end by 10 bases, with 18 bases between. The CDR3 protein is CASSMGSGGEVAFF. The CDR3 DNA reads as TGTGCCAGTAGTATGGGGTCGGGGGGAGAGGTAGCTTTCTTT. The entire variable domain, with the rest obtained from reference TRBV19 and TRBJ1-1, is as follows: DGGITQSPKYLFRKEGQNVTLSCEQNLNHDAMYWYRQDPGQGLRLIYYSQIVNDFQKGDIAEGYSVSREKKESFPLTVTSAQKNPTAFYLCASSMGSGGEVAFFGQGTRLTVV.

This clone was seen a handful of times. The V and J genes are TRBV6-1 and TRBJ1-4; 7 bases map to TRBD1. V lost 5 bases and J lost 7; bases outside the gene matches: 10. This CDR3 is built from 15 residues. CDR1 MNHNS and CDR2 SASEGT come from the germline V gene. The CDR3 region has the DNA TGTGCCAGCAGTCAACGACAGGGCGGCGGTGAAAAACTGTTTTTT. It codes for CASSQRQGGGEKLFF.

This clone was seen more than once but under ten times. This chain uses TRBV29-1 with TRBJ2-1; 8 positions agree with TRBD2. V dropped 0 bases and J dropped 0; count of bases not matched to a gene: 4. The CDR3 is 16 residues long. In germline, CDR1 is SQVTM, CDR2 ANQGSEA. The CDR3 protein is CSVEDPGTSSYNEQFF. CDR3 DNA sequence: TGCAGCGTTGAAGATCCCGGGACTAGCTCCTACAATGAGCAGTTCTTC.

This clone was observed a handful of times. The V gene is TRBV6-5, the J gene TRBJ2-1; tentative D call: TRBD1 (7 bases). Germline assignment: CDR1 MNHEY and CDR2 SVGAGI. CDR3 length equals 15 residues. V was clipped by 2 bases and J by 3 bases, with 11 bases between them. The CDR3 spells CASSYGGTVYNEQFF. The CDR3 nucleotides read TGTGCCAGCAGTTACGGCGGGACAGTCTACAATGAGCAGTTCTTC.

The gene calls are TRBV6-1 and TRBJ2-7; tentative D call: TRBD1 (5 bases). Germline V CDR1 and CDR2: MNHNS, SASEGT. The ends were cut back, 8 bases at V and 0 bases at J, with 14 bases in the middle. CDR3 length equals 14 residues. In DNA form, the CDR3 reads TGTGCCAGCTCTGGACACCTCCCCTCCTACGAGCAGTACTTC. Its translation: CASSGHLPSYEQYF.

The chain combines TRBV30 with TRBJ1-4, with 8 bases matching TRBD1. Trimming at V came to 2 bases and at J to 10 bases, leaving 9 bases not matched to a gene. This CDR3 is 14 amino acids long. Germline assignment: CDR1 GTSNPN and CDR2 SVGIG (reference sequence). The DNA of the CDR3 is TGTGCCTGGAGTACTGGACAGGGAATCGGAAAACTGTTTTTT. Its protein product is CAWSTGQGIGKLFF.

This clone occurred a few times. The V call is TRBV7-2, the J call TRBJ2-7, with a possible D match to TRBD1 (6 bases). Between the trimmed V and J ends, which lost 2 bases and 0 bases, there was a span of 14 bases. This CDR3 has 16 residues. Per germline, CDR1 SGHTA and CDR2 FQGNSA. The CDR3 DNA sequence: TGTGCCAGCAGCTTAAGAACAGGGTCCAGCTCCTACGAGCAGTACTTC. Protein product: CASSLRTGSSSYEQYF.

The J gene is TRBJ2-7, the V gene TRBV5-6; D may be TRBD2 (5 bases). The CDR3 covers 13 residues. The V and J ends lost 0 bases and 9 bases respectively, with 13 bases between them. Germline CDR1 reads SGHDT; CDR2 reads YYEEEE. The CDR3 here is CASSLGDYEGQYF. CDR3 nucleotides: TGTGCCAGCAGCTTGGGCGACTACGAAGGGCAGTACTTC.

The rearrangement uses TRBV7-8 and TRBJ2-7; perhaps TRBD1 as D (5 bases). The CDR3 is made up of 17 amino acids. Germline V gene lookup returns CDR1 SGHVS and CDR2 FQNEAQ. V lost 2 bases and J lost 6, with 23 bases in between. CDR3 nucleotide sequence: TGTGCCAGCAGCTTAACAGGACGTAAAATCCGAAGAGGCGAGCAGTACTTC. Its translation: CASSLTGRKIRRGEQYF.

This clone was observed a few times. The gene calls are TRBV27 and TRBJ1-2; 8 bases line up with TRBD1. This CDR3 contains 14 residues. V shed 6 bases and J 4 bases; nucleotides not matched to a gene: 7. The V gene's germline CDR1 is MNHEY and CDR2 SMNVEV (reference sequence). The CDR3 is CASSRGQGSYGYTF. CDR3 DNA: TGTGCCAGCAGCCGAGGACAGGGAAGCTATGGCTACACCTTC.

Only a few counts were recorded for this clone. The genes are TRBV7-9 and TRBJ1-1; D call uncertain. Germline V gene sequence: CDR1 SEHNR, CDR2 FQNEAQ (reference sequence). This CDR3 has 19 amino acids. V gave up 1 base and J gave up 2 bases, with 23 bases separating them. The CDR3 here is CASSLVVGQGGRGNTEAFF. The CDR3 DNA is TGTGCCAGCAGCTTAGTTGTAGGGCAAGGAGGACGAGGCAACACTGAAGCTTTCTTT.

The sample holds a few counts of this clone. The chain links TRBV5-1 to TRBJ1-2, with TRBD1 identical over 12 bases. The CDR3 sequence is 14 residues long. Germline V gene lookup returns CDR1 SGHRS and CDR2 YFSETQ. Trimming cost V 1 base and J 9 bases; bases outside gene matches: 4. The CDR3: CASSLPGQGASYTF. The CDR3 bases are TGCGCCAGCAGCTTGCCGGGACAGGGGGCGAGCTACACCTTC.

This chain links TRBV5-6 with TRBJ1-2, with TRBD1 as a possible D gene (5 bases). Germline V lookup: CDR1 SGHDT, CDR2 YYEEEE. Deletions cut 0 bases from V and 7 bases from J, with 10 bases between. The CDR3 runs 13 residues. This CDR3 is CASSLEGRGGYTF. CDR3 nucleotides: TGTGCCAGCAGCTTGGAGGGGCGCGGTGGCTACACCTTC.

The rearrangement joins TRBV6-5 to TRBJ1-4; D uncertain. The ends were cut back, 5 bases at V and 8 bases at J, with 12 bases in the middle. Per the germline V gene, CDR1 is MNHEY and CDR2 is SVGAGI. The CDR3 covers 13 residues. The CDR3 DNA reads as TGTGCCAGCAGTCGTGACCAGGTCGAAAAACTGTTTTTT. It translates to CASSRDQVEKLFF.

The rearrangement uses TRBV30 and TRBJ1-2; D is perhaps TRBD1 (5 bases). This CDR3 has 14 amino acids. Germline CDR1 and CDR2: GTSNPN and SVGIG (reference sequence). V shed 4 bases and J shed 2 bases, with 14 bases lying between them. The DNA for the CDR3 is TGTGCCTGGAAGGCAGGGTGGAGCAACTATGGCTACACCTTC. This translates into CAWKAGWSNYGYTF.

The CDR3 protein is CASSQSLGGETQYF. CDR3 coding DNA: TGCGCCAGCAGCCAAAGCCTGGGGGGAGAGACCCAGTACTTC. V is TRBV4-3 and J is TRBJ2-5; maybe TRBD2 (6 bases). The CDR3 length is 14 residues. Trimming left V 2 bases short and J 4 bases short, with 11 bases between. Germline CDR1 is LGHNA and CDR2 is YSLEER.

The gene calls are TRBV10-3 and TRBJ1-2; 11 positions match TRBD1. The V gene's germline CDR1 is ENHRY and CDR2 SYGVKD. Trimming removed 4 bases from V and 5 bases from J; junction bases left unmatched: 6. The CDR3 spans 15 residues. In DNA, the CDR3 is TGTGCCATCAGTGCCATGGACAGGGGGCTGTATGGCTACACCTTC. The encoded protein is CAISAMDRGLYGYTF.

The rearrangement links TRBV18 to TRBJ1-4; D is uncertain. The CDR3 sequence is 16 residues long. Germline CDR1 and CDR2: KGHSH and LQKENI. Trimming pared 6 bases from V and 7 bases from J, leaving 21 bases between. The CDR3: CASSPETGTRGEKLFF. The CDR3 nucleotides read TGTGCCAGCTCCCCCGAGACGGGAACCCGGGGTGAAAAACTGTTTTTT.

The DNA for the CDR3 is TGTGCCATCAGTCCAACCGACACACAGGGGATCTCCTACGAGCAGTACTTC. Its translation: CAISPTDTQGISYEQYF. The chain is built from TRBV10-3 and TRBJ2-7, with 7 bases lining up with TRBD1. The J segment lost 0 bases and the V segment lost 5 bases, leaving 13 bases of the junction unmatched. CDR1 and CDR2 (germline): ENHRY, SYGVKD. The CDR3 consists of 17 residues.

The genes are TRBV7-8 and TRBJ1-1; D is possibly TRBD1 (5 bases). Germline assignment: CDR1 SGHVS and CDR2 FQNEAQ. The V end lost 2 bases, the J end lost 3 bases, and 10 bases lay between the germline ends. This CDR3 has 14 residues. CDR3 in amino acids: CASSLSEGDTEAFF. Written as DNA, the CDR3 is TGTGCCAGCAGCTTAAGTGAAGGGGACACTGAAGCTTTCTTT.